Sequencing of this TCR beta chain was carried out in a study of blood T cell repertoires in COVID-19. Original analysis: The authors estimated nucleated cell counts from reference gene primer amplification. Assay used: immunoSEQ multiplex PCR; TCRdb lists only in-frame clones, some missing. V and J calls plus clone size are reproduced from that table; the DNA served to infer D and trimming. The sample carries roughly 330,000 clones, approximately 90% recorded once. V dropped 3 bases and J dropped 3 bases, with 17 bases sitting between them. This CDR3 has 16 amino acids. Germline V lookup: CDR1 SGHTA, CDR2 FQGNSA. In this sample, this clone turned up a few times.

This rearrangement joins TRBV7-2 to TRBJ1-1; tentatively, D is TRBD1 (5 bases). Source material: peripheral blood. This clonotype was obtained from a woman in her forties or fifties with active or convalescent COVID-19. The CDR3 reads CASSFRQTLGDTEAFF. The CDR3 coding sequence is TGTGCCAGCAGCTTCCGACAGACCCTTGGGGACACTGAAGCTTTCTTT.